Presented here are 17 T cell receptor beta chains from one specimen sequenced in a study of response to subunit inactivated influenza vaccine. TCRdb processed the RT-PCR reads anew with MiXCR; each CDR3 protein has one entry. Among about 700,000 distinct CDR3 sequences listed, about 14% were seen once. The sequenced sample was PBMCs from blood, obtained around 14 days before vaccination. The receptors stem from a man aged 45-65 years who received an inactivated influenza vaccine.

This clonotype occurred a few times. The chain has TRBV20-1 and TRBJ2-1; no clear D. CDR3 length: 14 residues. Germline V gene data show CDR1 as DFQATT and CDR2 as SNEGSKA (reference sequence). V was pared by 1 base and J by 2 bases, with 9 bases between. CDR3 nucleotides: TGCAGTGCTAGAGTGGTGCGAGCCTACAATGAGCAGTTCTTC. Translated: CSARVVRAYNEQFF.

The rearrangement links TRBV5-1 to TRBJ2-5; 10 nucleotides line up with TRBD1. V lost 2 bases to trimming and J lost 0 bases; unmatched junction nucleotides: 4. Germline V gene lookup returns CDR1 SGHRS and CDR2 YFSETQ. This CDR3 contains 16 residues. The CDR3 reads CASSFGTGVYQETQYF. The CDR3, as DNA: TGCGCCAGCAGCTTCGGGACAGGGGTGTACCAAGAGACCCAGTACTTC.

The chain links TRBV10-1 to TRBJ2-7, with 7 bases lining up with TRBD2. The V segment lost 3 bases and the J segment 4 bases; nucleotides outside the gene matches: 6. Germline V CDR1 and CDR2: WNHNN, SYGVQD (reference sequence). The CDR3 extends over 14 amino acids. For the CDR3, the DNA is TGCGCCAGCAGTGACTTTGGGGGGGAATACGAGCAGTACTTC. This sequence encodes CASSDFGGEYEQYF.

About this clonotype: The junction and the germline gene differ at one end; a read error may be behind it. The rearrangement joins TRBV25-1 to TRBJ2-5; D not resolved. The CDR3 spans 12 residues. The germline gives CDR1 MGHDK, CDR2 SYGVNS. CDR3 loop: CVSSREQETQYF. CDR3 coding DNA: TGTGTCAGCAGTAGGGAACAAGAGACCCAGTACTTC.

The chain couples TRBV12-3 or TRBV12-4 to TRBJ2-7; the match to TRBD1 covers 10 bases. The CDR3 loop spans 14 amino acids. V shed 0 bases, J shed 5 bases, and the junction held 1 base outside the gene matches. CDR3 protein: CASSLADRGDEQYF. Here the CDR3 DNA reads TGTGCCAGCAGTTTAGCGGACAGGGGGGACGAGCAGTACTTC.

This clonotype was recorded many times. V is TRBV11-2 and J is TRBJ2-5; 9 nucleotides agree with TRBD1. The trim removed 6 bases at V and 5 bases at J, leaving 10 bases unmatched. Germline assignment: CDR1 SGHAT and CDR2 FQNNGV. The CDR3 totals 15 residues. The CDR3 nucleotides are TGTGCCAGCAGGAATCCCTACAGGGGGCGGGAGACCCAGTACTTC. It translates to CASRNPYRGRETQYF.

This clonotype appeared many times. The V call is TRBV11-2, the J call TRBJ2-3; D possibly uses TRBD1 or TRBD2 (5 bases each). CDR1 and CDR2 from the germline V gene are SGHAT and FQNNGV. Trimming stripped 1 base from V and 0 bases from J, with 11 bases between. The CDR3 length is 16 residues. The CDR3 is CASSLVEGSSTDTQYF. In DNA form, the CDR3 reads TGTGCCAGCAGCTTAGTTGAGGGGTCTAGCACAGATACGCAGTATTTT.

This clonotype was observed at least ten times. The chain is built from TRBV20-1 and TRBJ2-7; no clear D. The CDR3 contains 13 residues. Germline V gene sequence: CDR1 DFQATT, CDR2 SNEGSKA (reference sequence). Trimming took off 0 bases at V and 3 bases at J, with 9 bases between the two ends. The chain's CDR3 is CSARDLSSYEQYF. CDR3 sequence (DNA): TGCAGTGCTAGAGATCTTAGCAGCTACGAGCAGTACTTC.

Many counts were recorded for this clonotype. The CDR3 region has the DNA TGTGCCAGCAGCTTACTCCTCGGCGGTTTTGAGCAGTTCTTC. Its translation is CASSLLLGGFEQFF. The chain uses TRBV7-8 and TRBJ2-1; no clear D gene. The V end was cut by 2 bases, the J end by 9 bases, with 14 bases between. This CDR3 region has 14 residues. Germline V gene data show CDR1 as SGHVS and CDR2 as FQNEAQ.

This clonotype has at least ten counts. The rearrangement joins TRBV29-1 to TRBJ2-1; 8 bases are shared with TRBD1. V was pared by 6 bases and J by 7 bases, with 8 bases of the junction left unmatched. The length of the CDR3 is 13 residues. In germline, CDR1 is SQVTM, CDR2 ANQGSEA. In nucleotides, the CDR3 is TGCAGCGTCGCGGACAGGGCACAAAATGAGCAGTTCTTC. As protein: CSVADRAQNEQFF.

As for this clonotype: A much larger clone differs by one base, so this may be a read error. V usage is TRBV12-3 or TRBV12-4 and J usage is TRBJ2-7; D possibly corresponds to TRBD1 (6 bases). The CDR3 has 13 residues. CDR3: CTSTDLSGQAFYF. The DNA for the CDR3 is TGTACCAGCACTGACCTCTCGGGACAAGCGTTTTACTTC.

The sample holds a few counts of this clonotype. V is TRBV16 and J is TRBJ2-7, with 11 bases that match TRBD1. CDR3 length: 15 amino acids. V shed 0 bases and J 9 bases; nucleotides not matched to a gene: 7. The V gene's germline CDR1 is KGHSY and CDR2 FQNENV. The CDR3 loop reads CASSQSDRGRFGQYF. CDR3 in DNA: TGTGCCAGCAGCCAATCGGACAGGGGGCGCTTCGGGCAGTACTTC.

This clonotype was detected ten times or more. The V call is TRBV10-3, the J call TRBJ2-2; tentative D call: TRBD2 (6 bases). The CDR3 spans 14 residues. Germline V gene lookup returns CDR1 ENHRY and CDR2 SYGVKD. V lost 6 bases, J lost 3 bases, and 11 bases lay in between. CDR3 amino acids: CAIRRESDTGELFF. The CDR3 DNA sequence: TGTGCCATCAGACGGGAGTCAGACACCGGGGAGCTGTTTTTT.

The chain couples TRBV6-1 to TRBJ1-6; 7 bases line up with TRBD1. Germline-derived CDR1 and CDR2 are MNHNS and SASEGT. CDR3 length equals 15 residues. J lost 10 bases, V lost 6 bases, and 12 bases had no gene match. The CDR3 nucleotides read TGTGCCAGCAGCCGCCGGGACAGTTTTTGGTCACCCCTCCACTTT. This sequence encodes CASSRRDSFWSPLHF.

This chain connects TRBV15 to TRBJ1-4, with a tentative D call TRBD1 (5 bases). The V end lost 5 bases, the J end lost 8 bases, and 15 bases lay between the germline ends. The germline gives CDR1 LNHNV, CDR2 YYDKDF (reference sequence). The CDR3 is made up of 14 amino acids. CDR3 residues: CATSGPGPGEKLFF. The CDR3 coding sequence is TGTGCCACCAGCGGACCGGGACCAGGAGAAAAACTGTTTTTT. Drawing the rest from reference TRBV15 and TRBJ1-4, the complete variable domain is DAMVIQNPRYQVTQFGKPVTLSCSQTLNHNVMYWYQQKSSQAPKLLFHYYDKDFNNEADTPDNFQSRRPNTSFCFLDIRSPGLGDTAMYLCATSGPGPGEKLFFGSGTQLSVL.

This chain connects TRBV20-1 to TRBJ2-2; D unclear. The CDR3 spans 13 residues. The germline V gene has CDR1 DFQATT and CDR2 SNEGSKA (reference sequence). The ends were cut back, 6 bases at V and 2 bases at J, with 10 bases in the middle. Written as DNA, the CDR3 is TGCAGTGCCCCAGCGCCAAACACCGGGGAGCTGTTTTTT. Translating it yields CSAPAPNTGELFF.

The CDR3: CASTFMASGVYEQFF. The DNA of the CDR3 is TGTGCCAGCACTTTCATGGCTAGCGGGGTCTATGAGCAGTTCTTC. This rearrangement joins TRBV2 to TRBJ2-1; 9 nucleotides align to TRBD2. Unmatched junction bases numbered 12, after V lost 7 bases and J lost 8 bases. The germline V gene has CDR1 SNHLY and CDR2 FYNNEI. The CDR3 contains 15 residues.